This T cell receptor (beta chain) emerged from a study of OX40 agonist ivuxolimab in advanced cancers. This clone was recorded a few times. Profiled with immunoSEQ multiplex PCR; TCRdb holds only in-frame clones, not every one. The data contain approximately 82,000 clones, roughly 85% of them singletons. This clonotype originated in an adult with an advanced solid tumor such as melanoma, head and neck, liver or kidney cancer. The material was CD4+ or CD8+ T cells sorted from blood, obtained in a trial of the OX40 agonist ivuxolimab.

In DNA form, the CDR3 reads TGTGCCAGCAGCTTAGTGGCGGGGGGAGCAGATACGCAGTATTTT. Translating gives CASSLVAGGADTQYF. The rearrangement joins TRBV7-2 to TRBJ2-3; 8 nucleotides agree with TRBD2. The germline V gene encodes CDR1 SGHTA and CDR2 FQGNSA. Unmatched junction bases numbered 4, after V lost 1 base and J lost 4 bases. This CDR3 comprises 15 residues. Together with reference TRBV7-2 and TRBJ2-3, the CDR3 gives the full variable domain: GAGVSQSPSNKVTEKGKDVELRCDPISGHTALYWYRQSLGQGLEFLIYFQGNSAPDKSGLPSDRFSAERTGGSVSTLTIQRTQQEDSAVYLCASSLVAGGADTQYFGPGTRLTVL.